Listed below are T cell receptor beta chains from one sample, sequenced in a study of CD8+ T cells in alopecia areata. TCRdb keeps only in-frame clones here, not all; method: immunoSEQ multiplex PCR. The data contain 95,000 to 100,000 clones, 50% to 60% of them seen just once; the ten biggest clones take up around 17%. The sequences come from CD8+ T cells sorted from blood, collected at approximately week 60, from a patient treated with tofacitinib. Receptor source: a human donor with alopecia areata. Both conserved end residues are part of each CDR3. A D gene is named only where the DNA matches it firmly. Not all rows give a size; the values are once, few, many and, for expanded clones, a class.

d_gene: -; abundance: -; j_gene: TRBJ2-7; v_gene: TRBV14; len: 15; CDR3aa: CASSQEWVVGDEQYF; CDR3nt: TGTGCCAGCAGCCAAGAATGGGTTGTGGGAGACGAGCAGTACTTC
d_gene: -; abundance: -; j_gene: TRBJ2-7; v_gene: TRBV5-1; len: 16; CDR3aa: CASSPPLRTDSYEQYF; CDR3nt: TGCGCCAGCAGCCCCCCTTTGAGGACAGACTCTTACGAGCAGTACTTC
d_gene: -; abundance: -; j_gene: TRBJ2-5; v_gene: TRBV5-6; len: 16; CDR3aa: CASSLVGFEFQETQYF; CDR3nt: TGTGCCAGCAGCTTGGTAGGGTTTGAATTCCAAGAGACCCAGTACTTC
d_gene: -; abundance: -; j_gene: TRBJ1-2; v_gene: TRBV15; len: 15; CDR3aa: CATSREGGGRGGYTF; CDR3nt: TGTGCCACCAGCAGAGAAGGTGGGGGGCGAGGTGGCTACACCTTC
d_gene: -; abundance: -; j_gene: TRBJ2-7; v_gene: TRBV11-2; len: 14; CDR3aa: CASSFGTPPYEQYF; CDR3nt: TGTGCCAGCAGCTTTGGGACCCCTCCCTACGAGCAGTACTTC
d_gene: TRBD1; abundance: -; j_gene: TRBJ2-2; v_gene: TRBV25-1; len: 15; CDR3aa: CASSHRGRMTGELFF; CDR3nt: TGTGCCAGCAGCCATAGGGGGCGGATGACCGGGGAGCTGTTTTTT
d_gene: -; abundance: once; j_gene: TRBJ1-1; v_gene: TRBV5-4; len: 11; CDR3aa: CASEGRTEAFF; CDR3nt: TGTGCCAGCGAAGGGCGCACTGAAGCTTTCTTT
d_gene: TRBD1; abundance: few; j_gene: TRBJ1-2; v_gene: TRBV27; len: 14; CDR3aa: CASSSGTGVRGYTF; CDR3nt: TGTGCCAGCAGTTCCGGGACAGGGGTTCGTGGCTACACCTTC
d_gene: TRBD1; abundance: -; j_gene: TRBJ2-1; v_gene: TRBV5-6; len: 16; CDR3aa: CASSSDGGRGRNEQFF; CDR3nt: TGTGCCAGCAGCTCAGATGGGGGCAGGGGGAGAAATGAGCAGTTCTTC
d_gene: -; abundance: -; j_gene: TRBJ2-7; v_gene: TRBV2; len: 12; CDR3aa: CASRGSAYEQYF; CDR3nt: TGTGCCAGCCGGGGGAGCGCCTACGAGCAGTACTTC
d_gene: TRBD1; abundance: few; j_gene: TRBJ2-7; v_gene: TRBV29-1; len: 11; CDR3aa: CSVMTGVEQYF; CDR3nt: TGCAGCGTTATGACAGGGGTCGAGCAGTACTTC
d_gene: -; abundance: -; j_gene: TRBJ1-5; v_gene: TRBV19; len: 14; CDR3aa: CASSIGYSNQPQHF; CDR3nt: TGTGCCAGTAGTATTGGGTATAGCAATCAGCCCCAGCATTTT
d_gene: -; abundance: -; j_gene: TRBJ1-2; v_gene: TRBV19; len: 13; CDR3aa: CASSSWGAYGYTF; CDR3nt: TGTGCCAGTAGTAGCTGGGGTGCCTATGGCTACACCTTC
d_gene: -; abundance: -; j_gene: TRBJ1-3; v_gene: TRBV9; len: 10; CDR3aa: CASSGNTIYF; CDR3nt: TGTGCCAGCAGCGGAAACACCATATATTTT
d_gene: -; abundance: -; j_gene: TRBJ2-5; v_gene: TRBV11-2; len: 13; CDR3aa: CASSLDGGPPQYF; CDR3nt: TGTGCCAGCAGCTTAGATGGAGGGCCCCCCCAGTACTTC
d_gene: -; abundance: -; j_gene: TRBJ2-2; v_gene: TRBV10-3; len: 12; CDR3aa: CAIRDISGELFF; CDR3nt: TGTGCCATCAGGGACATTTCCGGGGAGCTGTTTTTT
d_gene: -; abundance: -; j_gene: TRBJ1-6; v_gene: TRBV6-5; len: 12; CDR3aa: CASRGPDSPLHF; CDR3nt: TGTGCCTCCAGGGGTCCCGATTCACCCCTCCACTTT
d_gene: -; abundance: -; j_gene: TRBJ1-2; v_gene: TRBV7-9; len: 14; CDR3aa: CASSPPSRTYGYTF; CDR3nt: TGTGCCAGCAGCCCCCCGTCCCGTACCTATGGCTACACCTTC
d_gene: -; abundance: -; j_gene: TRBJ2-7; v_gene: TRBV7-9; len: 12; CDR3aa: CASTQGTYEQYF; CDR3nt: TGTGCCAGCACACAGGGGACTTACGAGCAGTACTTC
d_gene: -; abundance: few; j_gene: TRBJ2-5; v_gene: TRBV29-1; len: 14; CDR3aa: CSAEAMTWAKTQYF; CDR3nt: TGCAGCGCCGAGGCTATGACCTGGGCAAAGACCCAGTACTTC
d_gene: TRBD1; abundance: -; j_gene: TRBJ2-3; v_gene: TRBV28; len: 16; CDR3aa: CASSFAGTGITDTQYF; CDR3nt: TGTGCCAGCAGTTTCGCCGGGACAGGAATCACAGATACGCAGTATTTT
d_gene: TRBD2; abundance: -; j_gene: TRBJ2-7; v_gene: TRBV15; len: 16; CDR3aa: CATSSLSGDYPYEQYF; CDR3nt: TGTGCCACCAGCTCTCTTTCGGGGGACTACCCTTACGAGCAGTACTTC
d_gene: -; abundance: -; j_gene: TRBJ1-5; v_gene: TRBV19; len: 17; CDR3aa: CASSIGGRPYSNQPQHF; CDR3nt: TGTGCCAGTAGTATAGGGGGAAGGCCCTATAGCAATCAGCCCCAGCATTTT
d_gene: TRBD2; abundance: -; j_gene: TRBJ2-1; v_gene: TRBV25-1; len: 14; CDR3aa: CASSVGGVYNEQFF; CDR3nt: TGTGCCAGCAGTGTGGGGGGGGTCTACAATGAGCAGTTCTTC
d_gene: -; abundance: few; j_gene: TRBJ2-5; v_gene: TRBV4-2; len: 15; CDR3aa: CASSRPARVGETQYF; CDR3nt: TGTGCCAGCAGCCGACCCGCAAGGGTAGGGGAGACCCAGTACTTC
d_gene: -; abundance: -; j_gene: TRBJ2-1; v_gene: TRBV13; len: 14; CDR3aa: CASSPISGRNEQFF; CDR3nt: TGTGCCAGCAGCCCCATATCCGGGCGGAATGAGCAGTTCTTC
d_gene: -; abundance: -; j_gene: TRBJ1-2; v_gene: TRBV5-1; len: 17; CDR3aa: CASSFAPPILSPYGYTF; CDR3nt: TGCGCCAGCAGCTTTGCGCCTCCAATCCTCAGTCCCTATGGCTACACCTTC
d_gene: TRBD1; abundance: -; j_gene: TRBJ1-5; v_gene: TRBV7-9; len: 14; CDR3aa: CASSPDRGNQPQHF; CDR3nt: TGTGCCAGCAGCCCCGACAGGGGTAATCAGCCCCAGCATTTT
d_gene: -; abundance: few; j_gene: TRBJ2-1; v_gene: TRBV4-1; len: 14; CDR3aa: CASSYNNANNEQFF; CDR3nt: TGCGCCAGCAGCTATAATAATGCCAACAATGAGCAGTTCTTC
d_gene: -; abundance: -; j_gene: TRBJ2-1; v_gene: TRBV7-6; len: 12; CDR3aa: CASSPEAGEQFF; CDR3nt: TGTGCCAGCAGCCCCGAGGCTGGAGAGCAGTTCTTC
d_gene: -; abundance: -; j_gene: TRBJ2-5; v_gene: TRBV4-1; len: 16; CDR3aa: CASSQDSLGSQETQYF; CDR3nt: TGCGCCAGCAGCCAAGATTCTCTTGGCAGCCAAGAGACCCAGTACTTC
d_gene: -; abundance: -; j_gene: TRBJ1-5; v_gene: TRBV27; len: 16; CDR3aa: CASSLWSGTGNQPQHF; CDR3nt: TGTGCCAGCAGTTTATGGTCAGGGACCGGCAATCAGCCCCAGCATTTT
d_gene: TRBD1; abundance: -; j_gene: TRBJ1-1; v_gene: TRBV15; len: 14; CDR3aa: CATQLTGGHTEAFF; CDR3nt: TGTGCCACTCAACTCACAGGGGGCCACACTGAAGCTTTCTTT
d_gene: -; abundance: -; j_gene: TRBJ1-4; v_gene: TRBV6-1; len: 15; CDR3aa: CASSESAGRPEKLFF; CDR3nt: TGTGCCAGCAGTGAATCGGCAGGACGGCCTGAAAAACTGTTTTTT
d_gene: TRBD1; abundance: few; j_gene: TRBJ2-7; v_gene: TRBV29-1; len: 14; CDR3aa: CSVDPGQGKYEQYF; CDR3nt: TGCAGCGTTGATCCCGGACAGGGAAAGTACGAGCAGTACTTC
d_gene: -; abundance: -; j_gene: TRBJ1-1; v_gene: TRBV29-1; len: 11; CDR3aa: CSVEVNTEAFF; CDR3nt: TGCAGCGTTGAAGTCAACACTGAAGCTTTCTTT
d_gene: -; abundance: -; j_gene: TRBJ1-1; v_gene: TRBV7-9; len: 10; CDR3aa: CASSTTEAFF; CDR3nt: TGTGCCAGCAGCACCACTGAAGCTTTCTTT
d_gene: -; abundance: once; j_gene: TRBJ1-4; v_gene: TRBV6-6; len: 14; CDR3aa: CASSFDSRNEKLFF; CDR3nt: TGTGCCAGCAGTTTCGACAGCAGGAATGAAAAACTGTTTTTT
d_gene: -; abundance: -; j_gene: TRBJ2-3; v_gene: TRBV27; len: 13; CDR3aa: CASSLLGADTQYF; CDR3nt: TGTGCCAGCAGTTTATTAGGTGCAGATACGCAGTATTTT